The entry below gives a single T cell receptor beta chain sequence along with its context. The antigen is undetermined. The data are from a study of CD8 T cells in Susac syndrome. Overall study findings and caveats: Individuals included in the TCR sequencing and HLA analysis were acknowledged by the study to be relatively few in number.

Reverse transcription of about 0.45 to 1 ug RNA used random hexamers. The CDR3 of TCR beta was amplified by immunoSEQ multiplex PCR across 54 Vbeta and 13 Jbeta. MiXCR was run by TCRdb on the immunoSEQ multiplex PCR reads, yielding one entry per CDR3 protein. This sample carries under 200,000 distinct CDR3 sequences, 95% of them seen once, and the ten largest clones take about 0.17%. The germline CDR1 and CDR2 sequences are MGHRA and YSYEKL. The CDR3 contains 13 residues. Trimming removed 1 base from V and 8 bases from J, with 9 bases in between. Sequencing input: CD8+ T cells from PBMCs. The TCR sequence derives from a human donor with Susac syndrome. This chain joins TRBV4-1 and TRBJ2-1; a possible D gene is TRBD2 (5 bases). The CDR3 loop reads CASSQAGLDEQFF. The CDR3 DNA is TGCGCCAGCAGCCAAGCAGGACTCGATGAGCAGTTCTTC.